This T cell receptor beta chain was recovered during a study of molecular identifiers for immune sequencing clone quantification. As for this clonotype: Its antigen is unidentified.

TCRdb analysed the PCR reads with MiXCR anew, one entry per CDR3 protein. This table has about 510,000 distinct CDR3 sequences, over 20% appearing once. Study-level findings and limits: For effector cells, clones above 20 RNA copies held over 97% of molecules; for naive cells, under 1%. A single cell's spiked Jurkat TCR RNA was reportedly detectable among more than 950,000 naive cells.

Libraries for naive CD8 T cells, which were made from about 20,000 to 1,000,000 sorted cells, drew on 10%, 30% or 50% of the RNA. A CD8+CD4-CCR7+CD45RA+ gate was used to sort naive CD8 T cells. This CDR3 has 16 amino acids. Germline CDR1 and CDR2: SGHDN and FVKESK. Trimming cost V 3 bases and J 5 bases; bases outside gene matches: 10. The V call is TRBV14, the J call TRBJ2-1; 7 bases map to TRBD2. What was sequenced was naive CD8+ T cells from blood, with Jurkat cell RNA spiked in. Subset noted: FACS-sorted CD8+CD4-CCR7+CD45RA+ naive T cells. The sequence was collected from a human donor in good health. Some libraries in this study had Jurkat cell RNA spiked in. In DNA, the CDR3 is TGTGCCAGCAGCCAGATGGGGCTAGCGGCCCACAATGAGCAGTTCTTC. This encodes CASSQMGLAAHNEQFF.